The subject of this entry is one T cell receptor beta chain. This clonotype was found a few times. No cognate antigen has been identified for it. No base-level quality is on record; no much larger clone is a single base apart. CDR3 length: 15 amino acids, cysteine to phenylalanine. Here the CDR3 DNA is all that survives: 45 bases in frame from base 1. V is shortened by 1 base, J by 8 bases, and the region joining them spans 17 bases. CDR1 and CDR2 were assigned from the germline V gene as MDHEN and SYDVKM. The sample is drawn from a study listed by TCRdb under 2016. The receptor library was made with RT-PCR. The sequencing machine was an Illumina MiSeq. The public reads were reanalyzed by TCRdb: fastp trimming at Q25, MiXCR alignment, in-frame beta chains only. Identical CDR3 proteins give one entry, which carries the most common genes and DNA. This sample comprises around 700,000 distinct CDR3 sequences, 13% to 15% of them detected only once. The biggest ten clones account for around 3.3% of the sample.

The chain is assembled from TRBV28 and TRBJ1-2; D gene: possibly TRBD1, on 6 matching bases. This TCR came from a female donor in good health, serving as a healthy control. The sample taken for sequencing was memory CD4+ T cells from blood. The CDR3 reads CASSLFGGLQGGYTF. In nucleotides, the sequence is TGTGCCAGCAGTTTATTCGGGGGGCTACAAGGGGGCTACACCTTC.